This T cell receptor beta chain was obtained from a study of blood T cell repertoires in COVID-19. Turning to the study itself: In each case, the material was cDNA or gDNA derived from T cells, B-cell-depleted T cells, or PBMCs.

The method was immunoSEQ multiplex PCR; TCRdb's version includes in-frame clones alone and lacks a portion of them. The data show over 250,000 clones, under 90% seen once. The CDR3 is 16 amino acids. V lost 2 bases to trimming and J lost 0 bases, with 11 bases between them. Germline V CDR1 and CDR2: SEHNR, FQNEAQ (reference sequence). This TCR derives from a man aged 45 to 65 with acute or convalescent COVID-19. J is TRBJ1-3 and V is TRBV7-9, with D uncertain. Sequenced material: peripheral blood. The CDR3 bases are TGTGCCAGCAGCTTACCCCCCGGGGACTCTGGAAACACCATATATTTT. Protein product: CASSLPPGDSGNTIYF.